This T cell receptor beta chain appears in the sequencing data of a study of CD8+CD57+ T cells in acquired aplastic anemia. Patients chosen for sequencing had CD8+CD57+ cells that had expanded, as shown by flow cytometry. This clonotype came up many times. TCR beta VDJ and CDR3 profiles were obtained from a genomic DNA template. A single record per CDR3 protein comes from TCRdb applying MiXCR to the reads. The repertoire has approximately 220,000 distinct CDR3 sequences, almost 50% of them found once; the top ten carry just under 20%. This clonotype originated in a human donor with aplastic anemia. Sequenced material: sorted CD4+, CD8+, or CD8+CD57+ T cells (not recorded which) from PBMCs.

CDR3 in amino acids: CASSPRTGNSPLHF. CDR3 nucleotide sequence: TGTGCCAGCAGTCCTAGGACGGGTAATTCACCCCTCCACTTT. The chain has TRBV12-3 or TRBV12-4 and TRBJ1-6; no firm D call. The CDR3 is made up of 14 amino acids. The ends were cut back, 5 bases at V and 6 bases at J, with 11 bases in the middle.